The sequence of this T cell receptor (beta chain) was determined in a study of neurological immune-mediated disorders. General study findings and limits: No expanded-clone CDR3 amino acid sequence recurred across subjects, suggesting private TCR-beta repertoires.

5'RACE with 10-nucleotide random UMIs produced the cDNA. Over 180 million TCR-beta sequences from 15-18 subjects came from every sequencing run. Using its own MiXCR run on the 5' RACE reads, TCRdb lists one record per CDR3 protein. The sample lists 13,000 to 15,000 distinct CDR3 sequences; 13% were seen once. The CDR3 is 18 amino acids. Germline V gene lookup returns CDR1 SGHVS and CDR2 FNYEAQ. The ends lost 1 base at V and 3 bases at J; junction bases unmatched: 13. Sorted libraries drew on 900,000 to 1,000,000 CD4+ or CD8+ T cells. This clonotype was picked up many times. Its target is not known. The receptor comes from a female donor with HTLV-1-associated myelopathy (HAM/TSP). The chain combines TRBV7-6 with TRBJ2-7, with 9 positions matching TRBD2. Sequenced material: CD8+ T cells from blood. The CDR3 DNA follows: TGTGCCAGCAGCTTAGAAAATCGTTTAGCGGGAGACGGCTACGAGCAGTACTTC. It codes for CASSLENRLAGDGYEQYF. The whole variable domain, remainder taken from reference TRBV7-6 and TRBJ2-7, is GAGVSQSPRYKVTKRGQDVALRCDPISGHVSLYWYRQALGQGPEFLTYFNYEAQQDKSGLPNDRFSAERPEGSISTLTIQRTEQRDSAMYRCASSLENRLAGDGYEQYFGPGTRLTVT.